Each of the 29 T cell receptor beta chains below was sequenced from the same sample in a study of shared clonotypes between healthy human individuals. Sequencing used immunoSEQ multiplex PCR; TCRdb keeps in-frame clones, though not all of them. Altogether about 480,000 clones are present, about 75% being singletons, with the ten largest covering around 12%. The sample was PBMCs. These receptors were obtained from a woman in her 40s in good health. Some clones in this sample may be carry-over from other donors' samples.

V is TRBV5-4 and J is TRBJ2-7, with 11 positions matching TRBD1. Germline assignment: CDR1 SGHNT and CDR2 YYREEE (reference sequence). The ends lost 4 bases at V and 3 bases at J; junction bases unmatched: 3. The CDR3 has 14 residues. CDR3 amino acids: CASSPGTGGYEQYF. CDR3 DNA sequence: TGTGCCAGCAGCCCAGGGACAGGGGGCTACGAGCAGTACTTC.

The chain couples TRBV29-1 to TRBJ2-2; D may match TRBD1 or TRBD2 (6 bases each). CDR1 is SQVTM and CDR2 is ANQGSEA in the germline V gene. The CDR3 covers 12 residues. Trimming pared 3 bases from V and 6 bases from J, leaving 8 bases between. CDR3 loop: CSVDRGAGELFF. Here the CDR3 DNA reads TGCAGCGTTGATAGGGGGGCCGGGGAGCTGTTTTTT.

This chain joins TRBV5-6 and TRBJ1-1, with 10 bases fitting TRBD1. Germline assignment: CDR1 SGHDT and CDR2 YYEEEE. Trimming took 0 bases from V and 4 from J; bases not matched to a gene: 6. This CDR3 has 16 amino acids. In DNA, the CDR3 is TGTGCCAGCAGCTTGGGAACCGGGACAGGGGCCACTGAAGCTTTCTTT. Its protein product is CASSLGTGTGATEAFF. Together with reference TRBV5-6 and TRBJ1-1, the CDR3 gives the full variable domain: DAGVTQSPTHLIKTRGQQVTLRCSPKSGHDTVSWYQQALGQGPQFIFQYYEEEERQRGNFPDRFSGHQFPNYSSELNVNALLLGDSALYLCASSLGTGTGATEAFFGQGTRLTVV.

The chain is built from TRBV27 and TRBJ1-1, with TRBD1 as a possible D gene (5 bases). From germline, CDR1 is MNHEY and CDR2 SMNVEV (reference sequence). Trimming removed 2 bases at V and 1 base at J, with 11 bases between. CDR3 length: 15 residues. The CDR3 protein is CASSLGGGGNTEAFF. The CDR3 DNA reads TGTGCCAGCAGTTTAGGTGGGGGAGGGAACACTGAAGCTTTCTTT.

J is TRBJ2-7 and V is TRBV27, with D possibly called TRBD1 or TRBD2 (5 bases each). Germline CDR1 is MNHEY and CDR2 is SMNVEV (reference sequence). The CDR3 consists of 13 residues. The germline V and J ends were trimmed by 8 bases and 2 bases, with 13 bases remaining between them. The CDR3 nucleotides read TGTGCCAGCGGCAGGGTGGGGGCCTACGAGCAGTACTTC. Protein: CASGRVGAYEQYF.

The rearrangement links TRBV28 to TRBJ2-7; TRBD2 matches at 9 bases. Trimming at V came to 5 bases and at J to 5 bases, leaving 13 bases not matched to a gene. The length of the CDR3 is 16 residues. Germline V gene sequence: CDR1 MDHEN, CDR2 SYDVKM. CDR3 DNA: TGTGCCAGCAGTCCATGGAGGCTAGCGGGATCCCACGAGCAGTACTTC. This codes for CASSPWRLAGSHEQYF.

The table lists this clone with many counts. The V gene is TRBV11-2, the J gene TRBJ2-7, with 10 nucleotides matching TRBD2. J was trimmed by 0 bases and V by 5 bases; bases with no gene match: 1. The CDR3 totals 14 residues. The germline V gene has CDR1 SGHAT and CDR2 FQNNGV. DNA of the CDR3: TGTGCCAGCAGCCGGACTAGCGGCTCCTACGAGCAGTACTTC. Translation gives CASSRTSGSYEQYF.

Regarding this clone: Other DNA sequences in the same sample also yield this CDR3. This chain links TRBV27 with TRBJ2-7; 10 bases agree with TRBD2. V was clipped by 4 bases and J by 3 bases; unmatched bases: 6. The CDR3 has 15 residues. CDR1 and CDR2 from the germline V gene are MNHEY and SMNVEV (reference sequence). The CDR3 loop is CASSSPSGSFYEQYF. The CDR3 bases are TGTGCCAGCAGTTCCCCTAGCGGGAGCTTCTACGAGCAGTACTTC.

The chain has TRBV7-2 and TRBJ1-1; TRBD1 agrees at 8 bases. From germline, CDR1 is SGHTA and CDR2 FQGNSA. The CDR3 length is 14 residues. Trimming at V came to 5 bases and at J to 4 bases, leaving 6 bases not matched to a gene. CDR3 protein: CASSARQGRTEAFF. The CDR3 DNA follows: TGTGCCAGCAGCGCACGACAGGGGCGCACTGAAGCTTTCTTT.

The chain carries TRBV5-8 and TRBJ2-1, with TRBD2 identical over 9 bases. The CDR3 runs to 16 residues. The V gene end was trimmed by 3 bases and the J gene end by 5 bases; junction bases not matched to a gene: 9. Germline V gives CDR1 SGHTS, CDR2 YDEGEE. CDR3 coding DNA: TGTGCCAGCAGCTCAACCCTAGCGGGATACGACAATGAGCAGTTCTTC. It translates to CASSSTLAGYDNEQFF.

The chain carries TRBV7-2 and TRBJ2-2; 9 bases line up with TRBD2. The CDR3 has 16 amino acids. The germline CDR1 and CDR2 sequences are SGHTA and FQGNSA. J lost 3 bases, V lost 5 bases, and 7 bases had no gene match. The CDR3: CASSPTSGFYTGELFF. CDR3 DNA sequence: TGTGCCAGCAGCCCAACTAGCGGGTTTTACACCGGGGAGCTGTTTTTT.

The V call is TRBV9, the J call TRBJ2-5, with D possibly TRBD2 on 5 matching bases. TRBJ2-7 matches the DNA end more closely, so the J call is doubtful. The CDR3 covers 14 residues. Looked up from germline, CDR1 is SGDLS and CDR2 is YYNGEE. The CDR3 DNA is TGTGCCAGCAGCGTAAGGTGGGAGCAGAACGAGCAGTACTTC. Translation gives CASSVRWEQNEQYF.

V and J are TRBV28 and TRBJ1-1; maybe TRBD1 (5 bases). V lost 7 bases to trimming and J lost 7 bases, with 16 bases between them. The CDR3 runs 13 residues. Per germline, CDR1 MDHEN and CDR2 SYDVKM. The CDR3 sequence is CASTYLGEGEAFF. For the CDR3, the DNA is TGTGCCAGCACATATTTGGGGGAAGGTGAAGCTTTCTTT.

The genes are TRBV5-1 and TRBJ2-7, with TRBD2 identical over 14 bases. The CDR3 is 14 amino acids. Germline V gene data show CDR1 as SGHRS and CDR2 as YFSETQ. V lost 0 bases, J lost 11 bases, and 4 bases stayed unmatched. The CDR3 DNA reads TGCGCCAGCAGCTTGGGACTAGCGGGAGGGCCTAAGTACTTC. Protein: CASSLGLAGGPKYF.

This chain connects TRBV5-5 to TRBJ2-7, with TRBD2 matching 9 bases. CDR3 length equals 14 residues. V shed 5 bases and J 7 bases; nucleotides not matched to a gene: 10. CDR1 and CDR2 from the germline V gene are SGHKS and YYEKEE (reference sequence). The chain's CDR3 is CASSTSGRLGEQYF. CDR3 nucleotides: TGTGCCAGCAGTACAAGCGGGAGGCTGGGTGAGCAGTACTTC.

This sequence joins TRBV21-1 and TRBJ2-7. TRBV21-1 is a pseudogene. This CDR3 region has 16 residues. In DNA, the CDR3 is TGTGCCAGCAGCATCAGAGGCGCGCAGGTCATTTACGAGCAGTACTTC. Its protein product is CASSIRGAQVIYEQYF.

The chain has TRBV6-5 and TRBJ2-7; 9 bases fit TRBD1. The CDR3 contains 13 residues. With V trimmed by 2 bases and J by 6 bases, 2 bases remained unmatched. Germline CDR1 is MNHEY and CDR2 is SVGAGI. CDR3 sequence reads: CASSYGTGSEQYF. CDR3 DNA: TGTGCCAGCAGTTACGGGACAGGGAGCGAGCAGTACTTC.

The V gene is TRBV18, the J gene TRBJ1-2, with 8 bases matching TRBD1. The germline CDR1 and CDR2 sequences are KGHSH and LQKENI. This CDR3 is 16 amino acids long. The V segment lost 0 bases and the J segment 1 base; nucleotides outside the gene matches: 4. CDR3 protein: CASSPPSGGGNYGYTF. CDR3 DNA: TGTGCCAGCTCACCACCGTCAGGGGGCGGTAACTATGGCTACACCTTC.

The rearrangement joins TRBV7-2 to TRBJ2-1; possibly TRBD1 for D (7 bases). The V end was cut by 1 base, the J end by 9 bases, with 13 bases between. There are 14 residues in the CDR3. CDR1 and CDR2 from the germline V gene are SGHTA and FQGNSA. CDR3 protein: CASSLGRGVVEQFF. The CDR3 region has the DNA TGTGCCAGCAGCTTAGGCAGGGGGGTAGTTGAGCAGTTCTTC.

The chain employs TRBV28 and TRBJ2-1, with 8 bases matching TRBD2. The germline gives CDR1 MDHEN, CDR2 SYDVKM. The V gene end was trimmed by 7 bases and the J gene end by 7 bases; junction bases not matched to a gene: 6. The CDR3 runs to 13 residues. For the CDR3, the DNA is TGTGCCAGCAAGGTAGCGGGACGGAATGAGCAGTTCTTC. Translating it yields CASKVAGRNEQFF.

The V gene is TRBV9, the J gene TRBJ2-7, with D tentatively TRBD1 or TRBD2 (6 bases each). The ends were cut back, 4 bases at V and 6 bases at J, with 23 bases in the middle. Germline CDR1 reads SGDLS; CDR2 reads YYNGEE. The CDR3 loop spans 16 amino acids. CDR3 region: CASSPSPPGASSEQYF. The CDR3 DNA reads as TGTGCCAGCAGCCCCTCCCCCCCGGGGGCGTCTTCCGAGCAGTACTTC.

This clone was counted a few times. This chain links TRBV27 with TRBJ2-1; 8 nucleotides match TRBD2. There are 15 residues in the CDR3. V lost 5 bases to trimming and J lost 7 bases; unmatched junction nucleotides: 10. CDR1 and CDR2 (germline): MNHEY, SMNVEV (reference sequence). The CDR3 DNA sequence: TGTGCCAGCAGTCTCGGGGGGGCGGGACGGAATGAGCAGTTCTTC. Translating gives CASSLGGAGRNEQFF.

As concerns this clone: This may be a read error: a much more frequent sequence differs by one nucleotide. Distinct nucleotide sequences in the sample also encode this CDR3. The V and J genes are TRBV19 and TRBJ2-7; 11 bases align to TRBD2. Germline-derived CDR1 and CDR2 are LNHDA and SQIVND (reference sequence). The CDR3 contains 15 residues. Here the CDR3 DNA reads TGTGCCAGCAGTACACTAGCGGGAGCTAATAGAGAGCAGTACTTC. Protein sequence: CASSTLAGANREQYF.

The chain employs TRBV6-1 and TRBJ2-1, with D unresolved. V lost 8 bases to trimming and J lost 3 bases, with 11 bases between them. The CDR3 is made up of 13 amino acids. Germline V gives CDR1 MNHNS, CDR2 SASEGT. CDR3 residues: CASCRQNYNEQFF. The CDR3 bases are TGTGCCAGCTGTCGGCAAAACTACAATGAGCAGTTCTTC.

The chain uses TRBV6-6 and TRBJ2-3, with 11 bases lining up with TRBD1. V shed 6 bases and J 6 bases; nucleotides not matched to a gene: 8. The V gene's germline CDR1 is MNHNY and CDR2 SVGAGI (reference sequence). The CDR3 covers 15 residues. CDR3 in amino acids: CASSPGQGEQDTQYF. Written as DNA, the CDR3 is TGTGCCAGCAGCCCGGGACAGGGGGAACAGGATACGCAGTATTTT.

This clone was seen repeatedly, ten times or more. The V and J genes are TRBV7-3 and TRBJ2-2; D is undetermined. This CDR3 is 14 amino acids long. Looked up from germline, CDR1 is SGHTA and CDR2 is FQGTGA. Trimming left V 4 bases short and J 5 bases short, with 11 bases between. CDR3 nucleotide sequence: TGTGCCAGCAGCTCCGGGCTGGGGACCGGGGAGCTGTTTTTT. Translating gives CASSSGLGTGELFF.

The CDR3 nucleotides are TGTGCCAGTAGTAGCTCCGGCGGGAGCAGGACCGGGGAGCTGTTTTTT. Translation gives CASSSSGGSRTGELFF. V and J are TRBV19 and TRBJ2-2, with 7 positions matching TRBD2. The V gene end was trimmed by 4 bases and the J gene end by 5 bases; junction bases not matched to a gene: 10. CDR3 size: 16 residues. Germline CDR1 LNHDA, CDR2 SQIVND (reference sequence).

The chain couples TRBV29-1 to TRBJ1-5; D might be TRBD1 (5 bases). V was shortened by 1 base and J by 3 bases, with 7 bases between the two germline ends. Germline CDR1 SQVTM, CDR2 ANQGSEA. CDR3 length: 13 amino acids. The CDR3 coding sequence is TGCAGCGTTGAAGTGGGGCTCAATCAGCCCCAGCATTTT. The encoded protein is CSVEVGLNQPQHF.

The chain uses TRBV5-1 and TRBJ2-5, with 10 bases lining up with TRBD2. Matching the DNA end better, TRBJ2-7 makes the J call doubtful. This CDR3 region has 14 residues. CDR1 and CDR2 from the germline V gene are SGHRS and YFSETQ. CDR3 nucleotides: TGCGCCAGCAGCTTTCGAGCGGGAGGGTACGAGCAGTACTTC. Encoded protein: CASSFRAGGYEQYF.